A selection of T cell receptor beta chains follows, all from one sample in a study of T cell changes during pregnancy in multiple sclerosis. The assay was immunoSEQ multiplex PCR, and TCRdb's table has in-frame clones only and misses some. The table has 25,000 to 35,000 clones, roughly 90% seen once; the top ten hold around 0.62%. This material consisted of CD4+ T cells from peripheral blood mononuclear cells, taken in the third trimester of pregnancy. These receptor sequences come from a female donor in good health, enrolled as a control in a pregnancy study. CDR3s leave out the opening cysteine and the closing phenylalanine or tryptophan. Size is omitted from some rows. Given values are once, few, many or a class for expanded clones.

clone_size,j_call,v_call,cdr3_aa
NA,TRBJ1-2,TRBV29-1,SVEKGAEGGYT
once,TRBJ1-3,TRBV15,ATSSRGRGLSGNTIY
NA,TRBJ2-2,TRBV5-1,ASSPGLAGGHTGELF
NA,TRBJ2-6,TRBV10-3,AISKTGAQTSGANVLT
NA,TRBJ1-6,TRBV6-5,ASSLSPGEGSPLH
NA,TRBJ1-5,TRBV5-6,ASSLGTGASNQPQH
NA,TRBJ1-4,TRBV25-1,ASSAQNRGDEKLF
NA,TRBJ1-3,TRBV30,AWSVRDTYSGNTIY
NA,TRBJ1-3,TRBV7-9,ASSSDSTSGNTIY
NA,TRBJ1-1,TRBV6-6,ASSYRSGTEAF
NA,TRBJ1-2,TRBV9,ASSVQTGGGGYT
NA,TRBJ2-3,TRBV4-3,ASSQLRGSDTQY
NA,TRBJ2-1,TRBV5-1,ASTEESSYNEQF
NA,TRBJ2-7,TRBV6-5,ASSYPGVVPSYEQY
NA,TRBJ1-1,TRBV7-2,ASSLGVSMNTEAF
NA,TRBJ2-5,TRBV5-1,ASSWGGWTTEETQY
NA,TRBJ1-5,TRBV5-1,ASSLGGGDQPQH
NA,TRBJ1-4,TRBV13,ASSPRTGGDEKLF
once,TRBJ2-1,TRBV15,ATSRDLNYEQF
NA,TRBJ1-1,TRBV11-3,ASSRRTVNTEAF
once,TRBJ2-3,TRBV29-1,SGRGGTQY
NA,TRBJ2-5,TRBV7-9,ASSLYRAGRGETQY
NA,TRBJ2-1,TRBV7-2,ASSPGGRMSIANEQF
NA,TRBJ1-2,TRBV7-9,ASSLLQGIDGYT
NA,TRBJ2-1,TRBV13,ASSYGQNNEQF
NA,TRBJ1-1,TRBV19,ASSIPDRGKAF
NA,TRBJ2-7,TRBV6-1,ASSETGSPTSEQY
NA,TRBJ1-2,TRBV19,ASSIRGAGGYT
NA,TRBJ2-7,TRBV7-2,ASSGGTGVSEQY
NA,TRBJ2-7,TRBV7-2,ASSTSGTFYEQY
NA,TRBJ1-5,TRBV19,ASSISSVGESNQPQH
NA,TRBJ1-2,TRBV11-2,ASSLSVPGVRQVVNGYT
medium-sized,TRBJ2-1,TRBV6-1,ASREGLASSYNEQF
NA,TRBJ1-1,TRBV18,ASSPPGGRTF